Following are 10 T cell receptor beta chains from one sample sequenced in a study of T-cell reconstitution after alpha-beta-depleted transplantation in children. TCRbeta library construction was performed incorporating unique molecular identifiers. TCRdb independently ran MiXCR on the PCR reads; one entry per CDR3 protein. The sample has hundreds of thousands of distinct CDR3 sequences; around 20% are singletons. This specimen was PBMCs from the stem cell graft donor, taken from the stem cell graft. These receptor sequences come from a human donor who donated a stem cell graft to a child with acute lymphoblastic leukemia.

The CDR3 protein is CASSLRRGQGGEQYF. The DNA of the CDR3 is TGTGCCAGCAGCCTCAGGCGGGGGCAGGGAGGCGAGCAGTACTTC. The chain uses TRBV12-3 or TRBV12-4 and TRBJ2-7, with D possibly TRBD2 on 7 matching bases. The V gene lost 6 bases and the J gene lost 6 bases, with 21 bases spanning the gap. This CDR3 is 15 amino acids long.

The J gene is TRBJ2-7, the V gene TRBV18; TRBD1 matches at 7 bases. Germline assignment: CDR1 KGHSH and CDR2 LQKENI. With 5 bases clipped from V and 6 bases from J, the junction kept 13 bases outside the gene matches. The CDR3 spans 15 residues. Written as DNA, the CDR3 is TGTGCCAGCTCAACCGATTCCGGGACAGCTTCCGAGCAGTACTTC. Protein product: CASSTDSGTASEQYF.

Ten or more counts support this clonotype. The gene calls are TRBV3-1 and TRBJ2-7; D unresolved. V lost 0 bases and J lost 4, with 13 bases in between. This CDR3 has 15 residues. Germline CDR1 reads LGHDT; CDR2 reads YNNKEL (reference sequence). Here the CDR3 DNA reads TGTGCCAGCAGCCAAGAAAGTAACCTCGGATACGAGCAGTACTTC. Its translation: CASSQESNLGYEQYF.

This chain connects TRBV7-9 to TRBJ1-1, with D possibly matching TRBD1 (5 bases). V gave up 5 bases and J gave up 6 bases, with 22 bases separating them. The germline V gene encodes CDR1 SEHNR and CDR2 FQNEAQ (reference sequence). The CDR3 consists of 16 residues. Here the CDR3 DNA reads TGTGCCAGCAGCCCCCGACGGACATTTCGGAGCCCTGAAGCTTTCTTT. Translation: CASSPRRTFRSPEAFF.

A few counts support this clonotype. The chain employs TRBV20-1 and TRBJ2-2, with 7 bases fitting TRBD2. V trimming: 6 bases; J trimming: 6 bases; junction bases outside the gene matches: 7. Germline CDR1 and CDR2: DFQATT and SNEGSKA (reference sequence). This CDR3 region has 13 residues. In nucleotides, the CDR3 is TGCAGTGCACCATGGGAGGGGTCCGGGGAGCTGTTTTTT. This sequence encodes CSAPWEGSGELFF.

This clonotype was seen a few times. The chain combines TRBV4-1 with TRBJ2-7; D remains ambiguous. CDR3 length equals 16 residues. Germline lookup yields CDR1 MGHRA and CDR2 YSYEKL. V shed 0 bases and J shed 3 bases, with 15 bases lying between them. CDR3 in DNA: TGCGCCAGCAGCCAAGATTTTCAGCCCTTAAACTACGAGCAGTACTTC. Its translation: CASSQDFQPLNYEQYF.

The CDR3 region has the DNA TGTGCCAGCAGCTTAAAACACGAAAACCCGGGAGCTTTCTTT. It encodes CASSLKHENPGAFF. The gene calls are TRBV7-9 and TRBJ1-1; D is unresolved. From germline, CDR1 is SEHNR and CDR2 FQNEAQ (reference sequence). Trimming shortened V by 2 bases and J by 10 bases, and 17 bases separated the two germline ends. The CDR3 has 14 amino acids.

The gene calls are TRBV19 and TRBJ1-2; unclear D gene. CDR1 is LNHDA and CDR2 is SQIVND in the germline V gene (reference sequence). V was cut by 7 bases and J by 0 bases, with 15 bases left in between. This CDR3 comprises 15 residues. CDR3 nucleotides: TGTGCCAGTAATCCCAGTCGGCAACCTAACTATGGCTACACCTTC. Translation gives CASNPSRQPNYGYTF.

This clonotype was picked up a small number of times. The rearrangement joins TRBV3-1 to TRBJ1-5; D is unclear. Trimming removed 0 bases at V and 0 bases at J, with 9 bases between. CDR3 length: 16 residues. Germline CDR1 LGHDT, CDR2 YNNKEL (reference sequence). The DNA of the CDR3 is TGTGCCAGCAGCCAAGAGCCCAGATATAGCAATCAGCCCCAGCATTTT. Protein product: CASSQEPRYSNQPQHF.

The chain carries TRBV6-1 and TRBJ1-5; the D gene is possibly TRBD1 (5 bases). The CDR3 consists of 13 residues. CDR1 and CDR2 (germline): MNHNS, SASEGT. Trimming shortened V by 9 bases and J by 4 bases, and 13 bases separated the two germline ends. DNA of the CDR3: TGTGCCAGTGCGGGGACGGCAAATCAGCCCCAGCATTTT. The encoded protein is CASAGTANQPQHF.